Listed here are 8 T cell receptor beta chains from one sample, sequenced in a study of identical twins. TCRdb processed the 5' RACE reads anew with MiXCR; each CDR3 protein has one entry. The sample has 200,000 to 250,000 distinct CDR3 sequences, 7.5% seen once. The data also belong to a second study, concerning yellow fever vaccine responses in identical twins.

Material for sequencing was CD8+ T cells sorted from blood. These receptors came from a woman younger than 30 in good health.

The CDR3 loop is CAMGPGLLYNEQFF. CDR3 nucleotide sequence: TGTGCCATGGGCCCCGGGCTGCTCTACAATGAGCAGTTCTTC. The V gene is TRBV5-2, the J gene TRBJ2-1; TRBD1 is the table's D call and was not checked against the DNA. TRBV5-2 is recorded as a pseudogene. The CDR3 spans 14 residues.

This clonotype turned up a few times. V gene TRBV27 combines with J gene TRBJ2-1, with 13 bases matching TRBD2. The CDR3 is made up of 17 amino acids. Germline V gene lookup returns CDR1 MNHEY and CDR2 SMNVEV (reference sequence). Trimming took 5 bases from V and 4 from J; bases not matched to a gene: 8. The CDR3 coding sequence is TGTGCCAGCAGTACCACCGGGACTAGCGGGGTTTACAATGAGCAGTTCTTC. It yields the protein CASSTTGTSGVYNEQFF.

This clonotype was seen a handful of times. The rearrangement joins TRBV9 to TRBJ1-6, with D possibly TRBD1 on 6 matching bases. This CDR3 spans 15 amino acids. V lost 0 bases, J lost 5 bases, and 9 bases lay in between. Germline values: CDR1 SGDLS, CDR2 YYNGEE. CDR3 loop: CASSVDPGDNSPLHF. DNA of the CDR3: TGTGCCAGCAGCGTAGATCCAGGGGATAATTCACCCCTCCACTTT. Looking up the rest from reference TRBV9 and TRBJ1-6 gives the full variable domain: DSGVTQTPKHLITATGQRVTLRCSPRSGDLSVYWYQQSLDQGLQFLIQYYNGEERAKGNILERFSAQQFPDLHSELNLSSLELGDSALYFCASSVDPGDNSPLHFGNGTRLTVT.

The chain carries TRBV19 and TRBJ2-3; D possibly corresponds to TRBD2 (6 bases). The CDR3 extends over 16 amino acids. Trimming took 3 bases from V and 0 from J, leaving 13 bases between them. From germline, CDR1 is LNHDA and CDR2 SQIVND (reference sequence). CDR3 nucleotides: TGTGCCAGTAGTATTCACCTTAGCGGAAGCACAGATACGCAGTATTTT. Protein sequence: CASSIHLSGSTDTQYF.

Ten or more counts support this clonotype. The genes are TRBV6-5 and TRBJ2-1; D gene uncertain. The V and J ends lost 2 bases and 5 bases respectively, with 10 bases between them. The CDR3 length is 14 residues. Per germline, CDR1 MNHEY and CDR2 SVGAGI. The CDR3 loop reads CASSYGSEDNEQFF. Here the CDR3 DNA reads TGTGCCAGCAGTTACGGGTCAGAGGACAATGAGCAGTTCTTC.

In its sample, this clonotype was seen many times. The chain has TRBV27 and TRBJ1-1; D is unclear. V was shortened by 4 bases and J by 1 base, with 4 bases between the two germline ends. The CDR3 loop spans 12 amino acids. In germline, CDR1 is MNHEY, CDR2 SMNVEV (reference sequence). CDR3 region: CASSSGNTEAFF. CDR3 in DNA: TGTGCCAGCAGTTCAGGGAACACTGAAGCTTTCTTT.

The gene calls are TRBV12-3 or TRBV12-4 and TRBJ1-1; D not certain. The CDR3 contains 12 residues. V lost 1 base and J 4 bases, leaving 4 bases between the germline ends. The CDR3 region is CASSLVITEAFF. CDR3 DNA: TGTGCCAGCAGTTTAGTGATCACTGAAGCTTTCTTT.

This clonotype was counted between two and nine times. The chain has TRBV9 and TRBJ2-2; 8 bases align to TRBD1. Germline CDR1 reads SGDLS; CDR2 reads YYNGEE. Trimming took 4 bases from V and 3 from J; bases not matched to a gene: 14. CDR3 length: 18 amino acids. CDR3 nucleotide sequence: TGTGCCAGCAGCAACCCAGACAGGGGTCAGGTGGACACCGGGGAGCTGTTTTTT. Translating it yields CASSNPDRGQVDTGELFF. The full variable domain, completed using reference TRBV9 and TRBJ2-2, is DSGVTQTPKHLITATGQRVTLRCSPRSGDLSVYWYQQSLDQGLQFLIQYYNGEERAKGNILERFSAQQFPDLHSELNLSSLELGDSALYFCASSNPDRGQVDTGELFFGEGSRLTVL.